This passage covers 25 T cell receptor beta chains from one sample sequenced in a study of blood T cell repertoires in COVID-19. The method was immunoSEQ multiplex PCR; TCRdb's version includes in-frame clones alone and lacks a portion of them. The data contain 250,000 or so clones, more than 80% of them singletons. The sample taken for sequencing was PBMCs or T cells enriched from blood (not recorded which). The source of these receptors is a woman aged 25 to 45 with acute COVID-19.

The chain carries TRBV10-3 and TRBJ2-3; D not certain. The CDR3 runs 15 residues. V was pared by 2 bases and J by 2 bases, with 11 bases between. CDR1 and CDR2 (germline): ENHRY, SYGVKD. CDR3 coding DNA: TGTGCCATCAGTGAGGCCTTGACAAACACAGATACGCAGTATTTT. Encoded protein: CAISEALTNTDTQYF.

V gene TRBV4-1 combines with J gene TRBJ1-1; D unresolved. The CDR3 loop spans 13 amino acids. Deletions cut 4 bases from V and 6 bases from J, with 12 bases between. The germline CDR1 and CDR2 sequences are MGHRA and YSYEKL. In nucleotides, the CDR3 is TGCGCCAGCAGCCCTACCGGGTCGGCTGAAGCTTTCTTT. It encodes CASSPTGSAEAFF.

The count of this clone is one. Here the CDR3 DNA reads TGTGCCAGCAGGACTCAGAACACCGGGGAGCTGTTTTTT. It encodes CASRTQNTGELFF. The J gene is TRBJ2-2, the V gene TRBV28; no definite D call. Per germline, CDR1 MDHEN and CDR2 SYDVKM. The CDR3 has 13 residues. V gave up 6 bases and J gave up 1 base, with 6 bases separating them.

The chain couples TRBV28 to TRBJ2-2, with D maybe TRBD1 (7 bases). The V and J ends lost 3 bases and 4 bases respectively, with 15 bases between them. CDR1 is MDHEN and CDR2 is SYDVKM in the germline V gene. The CDR3 contains 16 residues. This CDR3 reads CASSFSEGAGTGELFF. CDR3 bases: TGTGCCAGCAGTTTTTCGGAGGGGGCGGGCACCGGGGAGCTGTTTTTT.

The rearrangement links TRBV6-2 or TRBV6-3 to TRBJ2-1; 9 bases agree with TRBD2. Germline V gene sequence: CDR1 MNHEY, CDR2 SVGEGT. Unmatched junction bases numbered 8, after V lost 3 bases and J lost 8 bases. The CDR3 loop spans 15 amino acids. Here the CDR3 reads CASSYGGRVIDEQFF. DNA for the CDR3: TGTGCCAGCAGTTATGGCGGGAGGGTTATCGATGAGCAGTTCTTC.

The chain uses TRBV7-2 and TRBJ2-3, with D possibly TRBD2 on 5 matching bases. V dropped 2 bases and J dropped 5 bases, with 14 bases sitting between them. The CDR3 has 15 amino acids. Germline CDR1 SGHTA, CDR2 FQGNSA. The CDR3 protein is CASSLLRSRVDTQYF. DNA for the CDR3: TGTGCCAGCAGCTTACTGCGGTCGAGGGTAGATACGCAGTATTTT.

The gene calls are TRBV10-3 and TRBJ2-7; TRBD1 is a possible D gene (6 bases). CDR3 length equals 15 residues. Germline V lookup: CDR1 ENHRY, CDR2 SYGVKD. Trimming left V 3 bases short and J 3 bases short, with 15 bases between. The CDR3 region is CAISDTEAGDYEQYF. The CDR3 DNA reads as TGTGCCATCAGTGACACGGAGGCAGGGGACTACGAGCAGTACTTC.

V is TRBV7-6 and J is TRBJ1-1; D might be TRBD1 (6 bases). The V gene's germline CDR1 is SGHVS and CDR2 FNYEAQ. Trimming shortened V by 2 bases and J by 1 base, and 11 bases separated the two germline ends. The CDR3 extends over 15 amino acids. CDR3 region: CASSLMDRRNTEAFF. The CDR3 coding sequence is TGTGCCAGCAGCTTAATGGACAGAAGGAACACTGAAGCTTTCTTT.

About this clone itself: Sequence at one end of the junction differs from germline and may be a read error. V is TRBV9 and J is TRBJ2-7; 7 positions match TRBD1. CDR1 SGDLS and CDR2 YYNGEE come from the germline V gene. The CDR3 contains 13 residues. This chain's CDR3 is CASSVDRPTGLSF. CDR3 in DNA: TGTGCCAGCAGCGTAGATCGACCGACAGGGCTGTCCTTC.

The genes are TRBV2 and TRBJ2-3, with TRBD1 as a possible D gene (5 bases). V shed 4 bases and J shed 3 bases, with 8 bases lying between them. CDR1 and CDR2 from the germline V gene are SNHLY and FYNNEI. The CDR3 runs to 13 residues. The DNA for the CDR3 is TGTGCCAGCAGTGTCAGGGAAACAGATACGCAGTATTTT. Encoded protein: CASSVRETDTQYF.

The chain combines TRBV7-2 with TRBJ2-2; unclear D gene. CDR1 and CDR2 from the germline V gene are SGHTA and FQGNSA. There are 14 residues in the CDR3. V was trimmed by 4 bases and J by 7 bases, leaving 13 bases between them. As DNA, the CDR3 is TGTGCCAGCAGCTCAAGTAGTAGCTTCGGGGAGCTGTTTTTT. It encodes CASSSSSSFGELFF.

This chain uses TRBV2 with TRBJ1-5; D unresolved. V lost 6 bases and J 8 bases, leaving 14 bases between the germline ends. Germline assignment: CDR1 SNHLY and CDR2 FYNNEI. CDR3 length equals 13 residues. DNA for the CDR3: TGTGCCAGCAGGGCTTATGGAGTTGAGCCCCAGCATTTT. This encodes CASRAYGVEPQHF.

This rearrangement joins TRBV19 to TRBJ2-7, with D tentatively TRBD2 (6 bases). The germline gives CDR1 LNHDA, CDR2 SQIVND (reference sequence). V was trimmed by 5 bases and J by 0 bases, leaving 14 bases between them. The CDR3 has 15 amino acids. The CDR3: CASSPASANSYEQYF. The DNA of the CDR3 is TGTGCCAGTAGTCCGGCTAGCGCGAACTCCTACGAGCAGTACTTC.

The CDR3 is CASSVVAGGGQPQHF. CDR3 nucleotides: TGTGCCAGCAGCGTAGTTGCAGGGGGCGGTCAGCCCCAGCATTTT. This chain joins TRBV9 and TRBJ1-5; 8 bases are a match to TRBD1. With V trimmed by 0 bases and J by 6 bases, 5 bases remained unmatched. Germline CDR1 is SGDLS and CDR2 is YYNGEE. CDR3 length: 15 amino acids.

This chain connects TRBV15 to TRBJ1-5; 12 bases are a match to TRBD1. The CDR3 sequence is 18 residues long. Unmatched junction bases numbered 9, after V lost 0 bases and J lost 6 bases. Germline lookup yields CDR1 LNHNV and CDR2 YYDKDF (reference sequence). The CDR3 DNA follows: TGTGCCACCAGCAGAGATCGATATGGGACAGGGGGCCTTCAGCCCCAGCATTTT. Translating it yields CATSRDRYGTGGLQPQHF. The full variable domain, completed using reference TRBV15 and TRBJ1-5, is DAMVIQNPRYQVTQFGKPVTLSCSQTLNHNVMYWYQQKSSQAPKLLFHYYDKDFNNEADTPDNFQSRRPNTSFCFLDIRSPGLGDTAMYLCATSRDRYGTGGLQPQHFGDGTRLSIL.

This chain links TRBV9 with TRBJ1-2; possibly TRBD1 for D (6 bases). Germline V CDR1 and CDR2: SGDLS, YYNGEE. This CDR3 region has 13 residues. V was pared by 0 bases and J by 10 bases, with 13 bases between. The CDR3 here is CASSVVSGEVYTF. CDR3 sequence (DNA): TGTGCCAGCAGCGTAGTATCAGGGGAAGTCTACACCTTC. The entire variable domain, with the rest obtained from reference TRBV9 and TRBJ1-2, is as follows: DSGVTQTPKHLITATGQRVTLRCSPRSGDLSVYWYQQSLDQGLQFLIQYYNGEERAKGNILERFSAQQFPDLHSELNLSSLELGDSALYFCASSVVSGEVYTFGSGTRLTVV.

The genes are TRBV19 and TRBJ2-7; TRBD2 agrees at 10 bases. The CDR3 runs to 18 residues. From germline, CDR1 is LNHDA and CDR2 SQIVND (reference sequence). The V and J ends lost 1 base and 4 bases, in that order; junction bases with no gene match: 13. CDR3 DNA: TGTGCCAGTAGTATAGTTAAGCGGACTAGCGGAGAATCTTACGAGCAGTACTTC. Its protein product is CASSIVKRTSGESYEQYF.

The chain joins TRBV28 to TRBJ1-5; 10 positions agree with TRBD1. This CDR3 comprises 15 residues. The J segment lost 4 bases and the V segment lost 7 bases, leaving 7 bases of the junction unmatched. Germline values: CDR1 MDHEN, CDR2 SYDVKM. For the CDR3, the DNA is TGTGCCAGCACCGGGGGACAGGGGATTAATCAGCCCCAGCATTTT. Translating it yields CASTGGQGINQPQHF.

The chain joins TRBV14 to TRBJ1-1; D possibly corresponds to TRBD1 (5 bases). Germline assignment: CDR1 SGHDN and CDR2 FVKESK. Trimming stripped 2 bases from V and 5 bases from J, with 9 bases between. This CDR3 comprises 13 residues. This CDR3 is CASSQQGGTEAFF. CDR3 nucleotides: TGTGCCAGCAGCCAACAGGGAGGGACTGAAGCTTTCTTT.

A single count supports this clone. The rearrangement links TRBV29-1 to TRBJ2-3, with D unresolved. The CDR3 covers 16 residues. CDR1 and CDR2 (germline): SQVTM, ANQGSEA. Trimming shortened V by 8 bases and J by 0 bases, and 21 bases separated the two germline ends. CDR3 region: CSPRLQELSSTDTQYF. DNA for the CDR3: TGCAGCCCCAGGTTGCAGGAATTATCTAGCACAGATACGCAGTATTTT.

This chain links TRBV7-8 with TRBJ1-3; 8 bases are shared with TRBD1. The CDR3 has 14 residues. V shed 4 bases, J shed 1 base, and the junction held 0 bases outside the gene matches. Germline CDR1 SGHVS, CDR2 FQNEAQ. CDR3 sequence (DNA): TGTGCCAGCAGCTGGACAGGGTCTGGAAACACCATATATTTT. Translation: CASSWTGSGNTIYF.

The rearrangement links TRBV10-2 to TRBJ2-7, with 8 bases matching TRBD1. This CDR3 region has 12 residues. CDR1 and CDR2 from the germline V gene are WSHSY and SAAADI. J lost 7 bases, V lost 5 bases, and 4 bases had no gene match. Here the CDR3 DNA reads TGCGCCAGCAGTCAGGGGGCAAGAGAGCAGTACTTC. Its translation: CASSQGAREQYF.

V is TRBV5-1 and J is TRBJ2-3, with D possibly matching TRBD2 (5 bases). This CDR3 region has 14 residues. V was trimmed by 7 bases and J by 2 bases, leaving 14 bases between them. From germline, CDR1 is SGHRS and CDR2 YFSETQ. Here the CDR3 reads CASRRSGPTDTQYF. In nucleotides, the CDR3 is TGCGCCAGCCGTAGAAGCGGTCCCACAGATACGCAGTATTTT.

DNA for the CDR3: TGTGCCAGCAGCCAAGATATTGGGGGACTGTTAGCCAAAAACATTCAGTACTTC. It is translated as CASSQDIGGLLAKNIQYF. This chain links TRBV4-2 with TRBJ2-4, with TRBD2 as a possible D gene (6 bases). V was shortened by 0 bases and J by 0 bases, with 15 bases between the two germline ends. The CDR3 consists of 18 residues. Germline CDR1 LGHNA, CDR2 YNFKEQ.

The V and J genes are TRBV9 and TRBJ2-3, with TRBD2 matching 7 bases. Germline V gene sequence: CDR1 SGDLS, CDR2 YYNGEE. The CDR3 loop spans 21 amino acids. Trimming cost V 0 bases and J 1 base; bases outside gene matches: 20. CDR3 amino acids: CASSVATTEGLGLAGTDTQYF. The CDR3 coding sequence is TGTGCCAGCAGCGTAGCTACTACGGAGGGATTAGGGCTAGCGGGCACAGATACGCAGTATTTT. Together with reference TRBV9 and TRBJ2-3, the CDR3 gives the full variable domain: DSGVTQTPKHLITATGQRVTLRCSPRSGDLSVYWYQQSLDQGLQFLIQYYNGEERAKGNILERFSAQQFPDLHSELNLSSLELGDSALYFCASSVATTEGLGLAGTDTQYFGPGTRLTVL.